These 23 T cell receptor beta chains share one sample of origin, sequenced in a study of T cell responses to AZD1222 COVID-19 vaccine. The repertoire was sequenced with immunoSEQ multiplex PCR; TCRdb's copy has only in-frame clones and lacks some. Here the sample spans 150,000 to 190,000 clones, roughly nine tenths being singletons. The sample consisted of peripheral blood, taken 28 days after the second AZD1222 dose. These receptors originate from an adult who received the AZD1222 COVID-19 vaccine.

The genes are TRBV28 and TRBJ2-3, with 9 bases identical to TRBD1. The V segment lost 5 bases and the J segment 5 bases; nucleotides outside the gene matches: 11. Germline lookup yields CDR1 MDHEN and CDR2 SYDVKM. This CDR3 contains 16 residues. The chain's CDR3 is CASSPSGTGRGDTQYF. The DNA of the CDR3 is TGTGCCAGCAGTCCTTCCGGGACAGGGAGAGGAGATACGCAGTATTTT. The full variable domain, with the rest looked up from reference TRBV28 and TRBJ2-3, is DVKVTQSSRYLVKRTGEKVFLECVQDMDHENMFWYRQDPGLGLRLIYFSYDVKMKEKGDIPEGYSVSREKKERFSLILESASTNQTSMYLCASSPSGTGRGDTQYFGPGTRLTVL.

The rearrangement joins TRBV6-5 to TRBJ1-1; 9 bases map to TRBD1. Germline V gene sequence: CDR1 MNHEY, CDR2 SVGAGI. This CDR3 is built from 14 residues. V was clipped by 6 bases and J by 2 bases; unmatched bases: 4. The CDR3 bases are TGTGCCAGCAGGGGACAGGGTTTCAACACTGAAGCTTTCTTT. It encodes CASRGQGFNTEAFF.

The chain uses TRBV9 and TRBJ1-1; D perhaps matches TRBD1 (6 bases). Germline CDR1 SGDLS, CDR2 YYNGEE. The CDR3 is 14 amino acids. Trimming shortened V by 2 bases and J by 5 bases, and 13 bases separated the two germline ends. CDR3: CASSVIPGVTEAFF. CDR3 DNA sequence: TGTGCCAGCAGCGTTATTCCAGGGGTAACTGAAGCTTTCTTT.

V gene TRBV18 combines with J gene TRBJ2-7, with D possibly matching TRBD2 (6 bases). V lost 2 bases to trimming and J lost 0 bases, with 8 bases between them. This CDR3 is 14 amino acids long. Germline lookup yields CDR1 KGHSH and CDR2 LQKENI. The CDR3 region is CASSPSGYSYEQYF. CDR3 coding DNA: TGTGCCAGCTCACCAAGCGGGTACTCCTACGAGCAGTACTTC. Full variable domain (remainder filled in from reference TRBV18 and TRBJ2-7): NAGVMQNPRHLVRRRGQEARLRCSPMKGHSHVYWYRQLPEEGLKFMVYLQKENIIDESGMPKERFSAEFPKEGPSILRIQQVVRGDSAAYFCASSPSGYSYEQYFGPGTRLTVT.

The CDR3, as DNA: TGTGCCAGCAGCCACACCGTAGCGGGAGGGCCGAAAAATGAGCAGTTCTTC. Translated: CASSHTVAGGPKNEQFF. This rearrangement joins TRBV9 to TRBJ2-1; 11 bases match TRBD2. Germline lookup yields CDR1 SGDLS and CDR2 YYNGEE. The CDR3 length is 17 residues. J gave up 7 bases and V 4 bases, and 13 bases lay outside the gene matches.

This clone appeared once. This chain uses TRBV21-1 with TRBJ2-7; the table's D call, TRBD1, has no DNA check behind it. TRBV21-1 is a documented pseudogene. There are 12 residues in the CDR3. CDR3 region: CASSTRVYEQYF. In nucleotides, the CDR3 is TGTGCCAGCAGCACCAGGGTGTACGAGCAGTACTTC.

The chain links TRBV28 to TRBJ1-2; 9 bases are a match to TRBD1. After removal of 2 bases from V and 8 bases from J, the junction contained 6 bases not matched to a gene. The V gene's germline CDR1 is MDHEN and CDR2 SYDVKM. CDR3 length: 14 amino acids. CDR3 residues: CASSLPGTGNGYTF. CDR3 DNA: TGTGCCAGCAGTTTACCCGGGACAGGGAACGGCTACACCTTC.

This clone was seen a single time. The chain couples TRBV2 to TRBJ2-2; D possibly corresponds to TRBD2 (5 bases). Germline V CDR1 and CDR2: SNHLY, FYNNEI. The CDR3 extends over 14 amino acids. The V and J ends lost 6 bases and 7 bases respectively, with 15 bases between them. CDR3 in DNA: TGTGCCAGCAGCGGGCGGGTACTCGGCGGGGAGCTGTTTTTT. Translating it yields CASSGRVLGGELFF. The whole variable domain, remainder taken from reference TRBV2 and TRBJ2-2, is EPEVTQTPSHQVTQMGQEVILRCVPISNHLYFYWYRQILGQKVEFLVSFYNNEISEKSEIFDDQFSVERPDGSNFTLKIRSTKLEDSAMYFCASSGRVLGGELFFGEGSRLTVL.

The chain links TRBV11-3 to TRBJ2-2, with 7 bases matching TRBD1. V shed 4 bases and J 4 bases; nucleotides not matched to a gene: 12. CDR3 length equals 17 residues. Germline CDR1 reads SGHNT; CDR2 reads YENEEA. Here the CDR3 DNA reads TGTGCCAGCAGCTCAACGACAGGGCTTGAAGGCACCGGGGAGCTGTTTTTT. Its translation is CASSSTTGLEGTGELFF.

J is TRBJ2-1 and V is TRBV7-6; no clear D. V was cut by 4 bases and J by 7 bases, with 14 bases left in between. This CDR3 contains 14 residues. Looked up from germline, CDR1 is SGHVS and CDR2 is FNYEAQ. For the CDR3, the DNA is TGTGCCAGCAGCTCCCTGGGCTACCGAAATGAGCAGTTCTTC. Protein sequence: CASSSLGYRNEQFF.

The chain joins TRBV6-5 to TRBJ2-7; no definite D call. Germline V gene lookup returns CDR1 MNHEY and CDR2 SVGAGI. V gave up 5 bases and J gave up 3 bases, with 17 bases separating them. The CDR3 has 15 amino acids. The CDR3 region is CASSHYQAIRYEQYF. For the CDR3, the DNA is TGTGCCAGCAGTCATTACCAGGCAATACGCTACGAGCAGTACTTC.

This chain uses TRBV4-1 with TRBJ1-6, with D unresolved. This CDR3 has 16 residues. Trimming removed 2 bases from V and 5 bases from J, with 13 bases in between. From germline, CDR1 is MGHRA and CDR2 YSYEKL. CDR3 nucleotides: TGCGCCAGCAGCCAACTGGAATCATTGAATAATTCACCCCTCCACTTT. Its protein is CASSQLESLNNSPLHF.

The CDR3 bases are TGTGCCAGCACCCCCCGCAGGGGGAGTAACTATGGCTACACCTTC. Its protein is CASTPRRGSNYGYTF. The chain links TRBV7-8 to TRBJ1-2, with 7 bases lining up with TRBD1. With V trimmed by 7 bases and J by 1 base, 9 bases remained unmatched. The V gene's germline CDR1 is SGHVS and CDR2 FQNEAQ. The CDR3 runs to 15 residues.

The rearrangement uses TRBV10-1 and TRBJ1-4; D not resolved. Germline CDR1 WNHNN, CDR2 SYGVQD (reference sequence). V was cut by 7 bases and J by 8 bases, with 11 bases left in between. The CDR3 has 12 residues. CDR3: CASTPPEEKLFF. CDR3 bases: TGCGCCAGCACGCCCCCCGAGGAAAAACTGTTTTTT.

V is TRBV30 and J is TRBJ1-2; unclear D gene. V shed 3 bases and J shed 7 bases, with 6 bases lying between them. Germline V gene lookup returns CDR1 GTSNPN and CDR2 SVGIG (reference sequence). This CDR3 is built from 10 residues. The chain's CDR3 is CAWRFIGYTF. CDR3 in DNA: TGTGCCTGGAGGTTTATTGGCTACACCTTC.

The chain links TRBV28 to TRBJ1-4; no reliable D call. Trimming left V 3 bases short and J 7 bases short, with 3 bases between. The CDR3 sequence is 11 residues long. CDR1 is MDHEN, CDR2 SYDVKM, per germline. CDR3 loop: CASSFGEKLFF. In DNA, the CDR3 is TGTGCCAGCAGTTTTGGTGAAAAACTGTTTTTT.

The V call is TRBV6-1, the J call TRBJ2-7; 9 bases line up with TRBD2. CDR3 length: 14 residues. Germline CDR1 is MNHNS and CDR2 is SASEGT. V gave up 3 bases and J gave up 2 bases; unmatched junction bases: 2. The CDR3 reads CASSDSGSPYEQYF. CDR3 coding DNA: TGTGCCAGCAGTGATAGCGGGAGCCCCTACGAGCAGTACTTC.

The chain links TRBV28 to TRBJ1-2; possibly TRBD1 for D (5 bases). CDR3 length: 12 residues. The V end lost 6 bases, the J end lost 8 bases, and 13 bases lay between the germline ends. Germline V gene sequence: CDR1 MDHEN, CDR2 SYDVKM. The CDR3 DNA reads TGTGCCAGCAGCCTGGACGGGGGAGGCTACACCTTC. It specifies CASSLDGGGYTF.

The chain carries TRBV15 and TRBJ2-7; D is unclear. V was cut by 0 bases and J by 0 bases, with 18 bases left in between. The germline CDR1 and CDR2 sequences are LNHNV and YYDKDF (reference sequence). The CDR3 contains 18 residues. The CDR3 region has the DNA TGTGCCACCAGCAGAGATCCTGTAAAGTTCCGAGTCTCCTACGAGCAGTACTTC. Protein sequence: CATSRDPVKFRVSYEQYF.

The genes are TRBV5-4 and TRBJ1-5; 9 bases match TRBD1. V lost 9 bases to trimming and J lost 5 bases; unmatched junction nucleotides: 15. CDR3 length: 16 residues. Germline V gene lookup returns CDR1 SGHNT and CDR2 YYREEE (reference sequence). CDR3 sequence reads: CAKEDRGKTGDQPQHF. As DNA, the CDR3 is TGTGCCAAAGAAGACAGGGGGAAGACTGGGGATCAGCCCCAGCATTTT.

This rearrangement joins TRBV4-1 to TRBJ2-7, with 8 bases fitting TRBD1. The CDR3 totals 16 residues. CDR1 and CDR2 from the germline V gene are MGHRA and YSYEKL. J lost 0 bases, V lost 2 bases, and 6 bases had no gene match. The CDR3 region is CASSQTGGGSSYEQYF. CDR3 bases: TGCGCCAGCAGCCAAACAGGGGGTGGGAGCTCCTACGAGCAGTACTTC.

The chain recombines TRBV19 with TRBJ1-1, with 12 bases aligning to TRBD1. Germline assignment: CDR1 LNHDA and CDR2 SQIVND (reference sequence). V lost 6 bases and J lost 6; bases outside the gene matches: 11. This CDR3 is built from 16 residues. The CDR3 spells CASSGDRGRRTAEAFF. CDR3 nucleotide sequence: TGTGCCAGTAGCGGGGACAGGGGGCGCAGGACTGCTGAAGCTTTCTTT.

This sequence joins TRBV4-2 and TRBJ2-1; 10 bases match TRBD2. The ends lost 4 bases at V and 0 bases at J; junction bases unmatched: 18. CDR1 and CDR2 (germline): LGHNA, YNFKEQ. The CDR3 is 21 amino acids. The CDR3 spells CASSRKLTSGAISSSYNEQFF. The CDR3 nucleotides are TGTGCCAGCAGCCGAAAACTAACTAGCGGGGCAATCTCGAGCTCCTACAATGAGCAGTTCTTC.